These 17 T cell receptor beta chains share one sample of origin, sequenced in a study of T cell responses to AZD1222 COVID-19 vaccine. Here immunoSEQ multiplex PCR was the method, and the copy in TCRdb shows in-frame clones only, minus some. The table records about 69,000 clones, roughly 85% of them present only once. The specimen was peripheral blood, collected 28 days after the second AZD1222 dose. Receptors were obtained from an adult who received the AZD1222 COVID-19 vaccine.

The J gene is TRBJ1-2, the V gene TRBV11-2, with a possible D match to TRBD1 (6 bases). The V gene lost 7 bases and the J gene lost 4 bases, with 16 bases spanning the gap. Looked up from germline, CDR1 is SGHAT and CDR2 is FQNNGV. The CDR3 is 14 amino acids. Here the CDR3 DNA reads TGTGCCAGCAACTCCCCCCGGGGGCCCTATGGCTACACCTTC. It encodes CASNSPRGPYGYTF. Full variable domain (remainder filled in from reference TRBV11-2 and TRBJ1-2): EAGVAQSPRYKIIEKRQSVAFWCNPISGHATLYWYQQILGQGPKLLIQFQNNGVVDDSQLPKDRFSAERLKGVDSTLKIQPAKLEDSAVYLCASNSPRGPYGYTFGSGTRLTVV.

V and J are TRBV7-3 and TRBJ2-7, with 9 bases identical to TRBD1. V lost 6 bases to trimming and J lost 4 bases; unmatched junction nucleotides: 10. From germline, CDR1 is SGHTA and CDR2 FQGTGA. The CDR3 is 15 residues long. In DNA form, the CDR3 reads TGTGCCAGCAGATCCCCGGGACAGGGTAAATACGAGCAGTACTTC. The encoded protein is CASRSPGQGKYEQYF.

The chain employs TRBV10-3 and TRBJ2-3; 13 positions match TRBD2. V lost 10 bases to trimming and J lost 3 bases; unmatched junction nucleotides: 7. CDR3 length equals 15 residues. Germline CDR1 and CDR2: ENHRY and SYGVKD. CDR3 sequence (DNA): TGTGCCACCACTAGCGGGAGGGCCGGAACAGATACGCAGTATTTT. Its translation is CATTSGRAGTDTQYF.

The chain joins TRBV6-5 to TRBJ2-1, with 8 bases identical to TRBD2. This CDR3 is built from 15 residues. The ends lost 2 bases at V and 6 bases at J; junction bases unmatched: 6. Germline values: CDR1 MNHEY, CDR2 SVGAGI. The CDR3 bases are TGTGCCAGCAGTTACCTGAGCGGGAGACGCAATGAGCAGTTCTTC. This codes for CASSYLSGRRNEQFF.

The chain uses TRBV4-1 and TRBJ2-7; D gene uncertain. Deletions cut 1 base from V and 6 bases from J, with 10 bases between. The germline V gene encodes CDR1 MGHRA and CDR2 YSYEKL. This CDR3 has 13 residues. The CDR3, as DNA: TGCGCCAGCAGCCAAGTGGGAACACCCGAGCAGTACTTC. Translation gives CASSQVGTPEQYF.

The V call is TRBV5-1, the J call TRBJ2-1; TRBD1 matches at 7 bases. Germline V CDR1 and CDR2: SGHRS, YFSETQ. The CDR3 loop spans 16 amino acids. V shed 0 bases and J 6 bases; nucleotides not matched to a gene: 9. Here the CDR3 DNA reads TGCGCCAGCAGCTTGGCACAGGGGTTCGCTGGCAATGAGCAGTTCTTC. As protein: CASSLAQGFAGNEQFF.

J is TRBJ2-3 and V is TRBV16; D gene uncertain. The CDR3 runs 13 residues. Germline values: CDR1 KGHSY, CDR2 FQNENV. Trimming stripped 0 bases from V and 4 bases from J, with 5 bases between. CDR3 region: CASSQSAPDTQYF. The DNA of the CDR3 is TGTGCCAGCAGCCAATCCGCACCAGATACGCAGTATTTT.

The chain recombines TRBV30 with TRBJ1-1; tentative D call: TRBD1 (5 bases). Germline-derived CDR1 and CDR2 are GTSNPN and SVGIG (reference sequence). The CDR3 contains 16 residues. The V end lost 2 bases, the J end lost 1 base, and 17 bases lay between the germline ends. Here the CDR3 reads CAWSRWGGRSNTEAFF. The CDR3, as DNA: TGTGCCTGGAGTCGATGGGGGGGTAGATCGAACACTGAAGCTTTCTTT.

The chain combines TRBV7-2 with TRBJ2-3, with D unclear. The germline V and J ends were trimmed by 1 base and 0 bases, with 8 bases remaining between them. CDR3 size: 15 residues. Germline V gene data show CDR1 as SGHTA and CDR2 as FQGNSA. The CDR3 DNA sequence: TGTGCCAGCAGCTTAGTGGTAAAGAGCACAGATACGCAGTATTTT. This codes for CASSLVVKSTDTQYF.

The chain has TRBV19 and TRBJ1-2; D is unclear. This CDR3 comprises 12 residues. V gave up 6 bases and J gave up 2 bases, with 7 bases separating them. The V gene's germline CDR1 is LNHDA and CDR2 SQIVND (reference sequence). The CDR3 loop reads CASRIQNYGYTF. CDR3 bases: TGTGCCAGTAGGATTCAGAACTATGGCTACACCTTC.

The rearrangement links TRBV18 to TRBJ2-2; tentatively, D is TRBD2 (5 bases). The CDR3 spans 15 residues. V dropped 2 bases and J dropped 6 bases, with 13 bases sitting between them. CDR1 is KGHSH, CDR2 LQKENI, per germline. CDR3 bases: TGTGCCAGCTCACCATACAAAGGGAGAGCCGGGGAGCTGTTTTTT. Translated, it gives CASSPYKGRAGELFF.

This rearrangement joins TRBV6-5 to TRBJ2-7, with 9 bases fitting TRBD2. CDR1 and CDR2 from the germline V gene are MNHEY and SVGAGI. V shed 7 bases, J shed 2 bases, and the junction held 6 bases outside the gene matches. This CDR3 has 14 amino acids. CDR3 amino acids: CASKDLAGAYEQYF. The CDR3 nucleotides read TGTGCCAGCAAAGATTTAGCGGGAGCCTACGAGCAGTACTTC.

This clone showed up just once. The J gene is TRBJ2-7, the V gene TRBV14; D is unresolved. The CDR3 covers 15 residues. CDR1 is SGHDN, CDR2 FVKESK, per germline. The V end lost 0 bases, the J end lost 3 bases, and 12 bases lay between the germline ends. The DNA for the CDR3 is TGTGCCAGCAGCCAAGATAGTGTGCGGTACTACGAGCAGTACTTC. Its translation is CASSQDSVRYYEQYF.

This clone occurred a few times. This sequence joins TRBV5-4 and TRBJ2-5; D remains unclear. Looked up from germline, CDR1 is SGHNT and CDR2 is YYREEE (reference sequence). Trimming shortened V by 0 bases and J by 3 bases, and 3 bases separated the two germline ends. The CDR3 extends over 12 amino acids. CDR3 sequence: CASSLDEETQYF. CDR3 coding DNA: TGTGCCAGCAGCTTGGACGAAGAGACCCAGTACTTC.

This rearrangement joins TRBV7-2 to TRBJ2-7; TRBD2 matches 11 bases. The junction had 4 bases not matched to a gene; V was cut back by 0 bases and J by 6 bases. This CDR3 contains 15 residues. Germline CDR1 reads SGHTA; CDR2 reads FQGNSA. The CDR3 nucleotides are TGTGCCAGCAGCTTAGCGTCGCTAGCGGGAGGCGAGCAGTACTTC. This sequence encodes CASSLASLAGGEQYF.

The V call is TRBV7-9, the J call TRBJ1-2; D remains unclear. CDR3 length: 19 residues. The germline V and J ends were trimmed by 5 bases and 4 bases, with 29 bases remaining between them. The V gene's germline CDR1 is SEHNR and CDR2 FQNEAQ (reference sequence). The CDR3 region has the DNA TGTGCCAGCAGCCCCGGCATACAGACCAAAACCCTATTGCCCTATGGCTACACCTTC. Protein sequence: CASSPGIQTKTLLPYGYTF. The variable domain in full, completed from reference TRBV7-9 and TRBJ1-2, reads DTGVSQNPRHKITKRGQNVTFRCDPISEHNRLYWYRQTLGQGPEFLTYFQNEAQLEKSRLLSDRFSAERPKGSFSTLEIQRTEQGDSAMYLCASSPGIQTKTLLPYGYTFGSGTRLTVV.

V gene TRBV29-1 combines with J gene TRBJ2-5; 7 bases are a match to TRBD1. Germline CDR1 and CDR2: SQVTM and ANQGSEA. This CDR3 contains 11 residues. The junction had 4 bases not matched to a gene; V was cut back by 7 bases and J by 5 bases. This chain's CDR3 is CSAPRGETQYF. In nucleotides, the CDR3 is TGCAGCGCCCCCAGGGGGGAGACCCAGTACTTC.